The rows below give T cell receptor beta chains drawn from one sample of a study of CD8+ T cells in alopecia areata. Libraries were prepared by immunoSEQ multiplex PCR; TCRdb keeps only in-frame clonotypes and omits some of them. The repertoire has 150,000 to 200,000 clones, 50% to 65% of them found once; the top ten carry 11% to 15%. The specimen was CD4+ T cells sorted from blood, collected at week 24, from a patient treated with tofacitinib. These receptors all come from a human donor with alopecia areata. The CDR3 runs from the conserved cysteine through the conserved F or W. D genes are given only for firm matches. Some rows have no size entry. The others give once, few or many, or a class for an expanded clone.

size	V	J	D	DNA	CDR3
.	TRBV4-1	TRBJ2-5	.	TGCGCCAGCAGCCAAGGTAACCAAGAGACCCAGTACTTC	CASSQGNQETQYF
once	TRBV5-1	TRBJ2-7	.	TGCGCCAGCAGCTTGGAGGTCAGTTCCTACTATTCCTACGAGCAGTACTTC	CASSLEVSSYYSYEQYF
.	TRBV4-1	TRBJ2-7	.	TGCGCCAGCAGCCAAGATGCGTACGAGCAGTACTTC	CASSQDAYEQYF
.	TRBV7-9	TRBJ2-1	TRBD1	TGTGCCAGCAACCATAAACAGGGGGTATACAATGAGCAGTTCTTC	CASNHKQGVYNEQFF
.	TRBV5-1	TRBJ2-3	.	TGCGCCAGCAGCTTGGATGTGGGTCGGGGCTTGAATACGCAGTATTTT	CASSLDVGRGLNTQYF
.	TRBV29-1	TRBJ2-6	.	TGCAGCGTTAGGTCGAGCTCTGGGGCCAACGTCCTGACTTTC	CSVRSSSGANVLTF
.	TRBV2	TRBJ2-3	.	TGTGCCAGCAGTGAACAAGGGACAGATACGCAGTATTTT	CASSEQGTDTQYF
few	TRBV29-1	TRBJ1-4	.	TGCAGCGTTCAGCCCACCGGGGAAAAACTGTTTTTT	CSVQPTGEKLFF
.	TRBV19	TRBJ1-3	.	TGTGCCAGTACCAAACAGGGACCTGGAAACACCATATATTTT	CASTKQGPGNTIYF
.	TRBV20-1	TRBJ1-2	.	TGCAGTGCCCAGGGGACGGGTGGCTACACCTTC	CSAQGTGGYTF
few	TRBV29-1	TRBJ1-2	.	TGCAGCGTTGATAGAGATTATGGCTACACCTTC	CSVDRDYGYTF
.	TRBV30	TRBJ2-7	TRBD1	TGTGCCTGGAGGCACCGGGACAGGGTAGCCTACGAGCAGTACTTC	CAWRHRDRVAYEQYF
.	TRBV5-1	TRBJ2-1	.	TGCGCCAGCAGCTTGGCCCAGACCTACAATGAGCAGTTCTTC	CASSLAQTYNEQFF
.	TRBV23-1	TRBJ2-5	.	TGCGCCAGCCCGAAGGAGCGAGAGGCCGACCCATGGGGGACCCAGTACTTC	CASPKEREADPWGTQYF
once	TRBV30	TRBJ2-7	.	TGTGCCTGGAGTGCCGTCGGGGGACCGTACTTC	CAWSAVGGPYF
.	TRBV7-9	TRBJ2-2	.	TGTGCCAGCGACACCAGCGCCGCGACGAACACCGGGGAGCTGTTTTTT	CASDTSAATNTGELFF
.	TRBV4-1	TRBJ1-4	.	TGCGCCAGCAGCGACGGACACCGACCTGGAGAAAAACTGTTTTTT	CASSDGHRPGEKLFF
once	TRBV29-1	TRBJ1-2	.	TGCAGCGTTGTACTGGGGCCTAACTATGGCTACACCTTC	CSVVLGPNYGYTF
few	TRBV7-2	TRBJ2-4	.	TGTGCCAGCAGCTCCAGGGGAGGGGCCGGGGGAAACATTCAGTACTTC	CASSSRGGAGGNIQYF
.	TRBV30	TRBJ2-5	TRBD2	TGTGCCTGGAGTATAGGACTAGCGCGAGAGACCCAGTACTTC	CAWSIGLARETQYF
few	TRBV29-1	TRBJ1-5	.	TGCAGCGTTGGCCATAATAACAATCAGCCCCAGCATTTT	CSVGHNNNQPQHF
.	TRBV29-1	TRBJ2-1	TRBD1	TGCAGCGTTGGACAGGGGTTCAGTGAGCAGTTCTTC	CSVGQGFSEQFF
.	TRBV13	TRBJ2-5	TRBD2	TGTGCCAGCAGCAGCGGGACTTACGAGACCCAGTACTTC	CASSSGTYETQYF
.	TRBV9	TRBJ2-7	.	TGTGCCCTGCGGGGAGGAGCCTACGAGCAGTACTTC	CALRGGAYEQYF
.	TRBV30	TRBJ2-1	.	TGTGCCTGGAGTGTCGGCCCGCAATCATACAATGAGCAGTTCTTC	CAWSVGPQSYNEQFF
.	TRBV4-1	TRBJ1-1	.	TGCGCCAGCAGCCCCGCGGACAAAACTCGGACTGAAGCTTTCTTT	CASSPADKTRTEAFF
.	TRBV2	TRBJ1-6	TRBD1	TGTGCCAGCTGCGGGGACAGTGCGTCTTCACCCCTCCACTTT	CASCGDSASSPLHF
.	TRBV27	TRBJ1-2	.	TGTGCCAGCAGTGTCTCCGGGGCCTATGGCTACACCTTC	CASSVSGAYGYTF
once	TRBV2	TRBJ1-5	.	TGTGCCAGCAGTGAAGGACTTCATCAGCCCCAGCATTTT	CASSEGLHQPQHF
.	TRBV30	TRBJ2-3	TRBD2	TGTGCCTGGAGTTCGGGACTAGCGGGGGCCACAGATACGCAGTATTTT	CAWSSGLAGATDTQYF
.	TRBV6-4	TRBJ1-2	.	TGTGCCAGCGCATCCGCAGACAGGCCACTCTATGGCTACACCTTC	CASASADRPLYGYTF
.	TRBV5-1	TRBJ1-1	.	TGCGCCAGCAGCTTGAGTGAGGGGACTGAAGCTTTCTTT	CASSLSEGTEAFF
.	TRBV18	TRBJ2-2	TRBD1	TGTGCCAGCCCCCGGACAGGAGCGAACACCGGGGAGCTGTTTTTT	CASPRTGANTGELFF
.	TRBV6-6	TRBJ2-6	.	TGTGCCAGCAGTCAGGCGGGGCTCTCTGGGGCCAACGTCCTGACTTTC	CASSQAGLSGANVLTF
.	TRBV2	TRBJ2-5	.	TGTGCCAACTCGGTGGCAGGGGAGACCCAGTACTTC	CANSVAGETQYF
.	TRBV12-5	TRBJ1-6	.	TGTGCTAGTGGTTTGGTATATGGTGTTAATTCACCCCTCCACTTT	CASGLVYGVNSPLHF
few	TRBV29-1	TRBJ2-1	.	TGCAGCGTTGTTTTGTTTAATGAGCAGTTCTTC	CSVVLFNEQFF
.	TRBV2	TRBJ2-5	.	TGTGCCAGCATCATTTCGGCAAACCAAGAGACCCAGTACTTC	CASIISANQETQYF
.	TRBV10-1	TRBJ1-1	.	TGCGCCAGCAGCATACGCATGAACACTGAAGCTTTCTTT	CASSIRMNTEAFF
.	TRBV30	TRBJ1-6	TRBD1	TGTGCCTCGGACAGGGGGCTGGGTAATTCACCCCTCCACTTT	CASDRGLGNSPLHF
.	TRBV15	TRBJ2-5	.	TGTGCCACCAGCAGAGGCCAACGAGAGACCCAGTACTTC	CATSRGQRETQYF
.	TRBV30	TRBJ1-5	.	TGTGCCTGGAGGGAAGGCATCGGCTCCGGGAGCAATCAGCCCCAGCATTTT	CAWREGIGSGSNQPQHF
.	TRBV7-6	TRBJ2-2	TRBD2	TGTGCCAGCAGTCCCGGCAGTAGCGGGGCGAACACCGGGGAGCTGTTTTTT	CASSPGSSGANTGELFF
.	TRBV23-1	TRBJ1-2	.	TGCGCCAGCAGTCTCCCGCCCGGGGATGGCTACACCTTC	CASSLPPGDGYTF
many	TRBV7-3	TRBJ2-1	TRBD1	TGTGCCAGCAGCTTACAACGGACAGGGGTCAATGAGCAGTTCTTC	CASSLQRTGVNEQFF
few	TRBV30	TRBJ2-1	.	TGTGCCTGGAGTGTACTCCGTTGGGGCAATGAGCAGTTCTTC	CAWSVLRWGNEQFF
few	TRBV7-3	TRBJ2-3	.	TGTGCCAGCACCCTCTCGCCCTACAGCACAGATACGCAGTATTTT	CASTLSPYSTDTQYF
.	TRBV25-1	TRBJ2-2	.	TGTGCCAGCAGTGTAGGGGCAGAGGCCGGGGAGCTGTTTTTT	CASSVGAEAGELFF
.	TRBV30	TRBJ1-5	TRBD1	TGTGCCTGGAACGGAGGGACAGGGGGTATTAGCAATCAGCCCCAGCATTTT	CAWNGGTGGISNQPQHF
.	TRBV2	TRBJ1-6	.	TGTGCCAGCAGTTACAGGAGCTCCTATAATTCACCCCTCCACTTT	CASSYRSSYNSPLHF
.	TRBV10-3	TRBJ2-1	TRBD2	TGTGCCATCAGTGATAGACAGCGGGGGAGCGAGCAGTTCTTC	CAISDRQRGSEQFF
.	TRBV4-2	TRBJ2-7	.	TGTGCCAGCAGCCAAGTGGCAGGGTCCTCGCCCTACGAGCAGTACTTC	CASSQVAGSSPYEQYF